The next 20 T cell receptor beta chains were all read from a single sample in a study of low-dose radiotherapy and immunotherapy resistance in tumors. With TRAV- and TRBV-specific primers, first-strand cDNA was made, covering the alpha and beta chains. TCR amplification involved around 22 PCR cycles with a constant-region primer and V-primer adapter. TCRdb reprocessed the reads with MiXCR, giving one entry per CDR3 protein. The sample gives 8,500 to 14,000 distinct CDR3 sequences, less than 75% of which show up once; approximately 10% is in the top ten. The receptors stem from a human donor with advanced metastatic prostate, ovarian, gallbladder or colorectal cancer (not recorded which). This table probably holds off-target reads from a library built for another chain.

This clonotype was recorded a few times. The gene calls are TRBV2 and TRBJ2-7, with D possibly TRBD1 on 6 matching bases. The germline V and J ends were trimmed by 4 bases and 3 bases, with 10 bases remaining between them. The CDR3 covers 13 residues. The V gene's germline CDR1 is SNHLY and CDR2 FYNNEI. The CDR3 spells CASSGVRGYEQYF. The CDR3 DNA reads TGTGCCAGCAGTGGAGTCAGGGGCTACGAGCAGTACTTC. The full variable domain, rest sourced from reference TRBV2 and TRBJ2-7, is EPEVTQTPSHQVTQMGQEVILRCVPISNHLYFYWYRQILGQKVEFLVSFYNNEISEKSEIFDDQFSVERPDGSNFTLKIRSTKLEDSAMYFCASSGVRGYEQYFGPGTRLTVT.

This clonotype showed up just a few times. The chain links TRBV5-6 to TRBJ2-1, with D hard to call. The CDR3 consists of 16 residues. V was clipped by 3 bases and J by 0 bases, with 13 bases between them. Germline V gives CDR1 SGHDT, CDR2 YYEEEE. CDR3 bases: TGTGCCAGCAGCTCTGGACGAGGTCGCTCCTACAATGAGCAGTTCTTC. As protein: CASSSGRGRSYNEQFF.

The genes are TRBV19 and TRBJ1-5; D is undetermined. This CDR3 has 11 amino acids. Trimming pared 1 base from V and 6 bases from J, leaving 1 base between. From germline, CDR1 is LNHDA and CDR2 SQIVND (reference sequence). The chain's CDR3 is CASSIGQPQHF. CDR3 in DNA: TGTGCCAGTAGTATAGGTCAGCCCCAGCATTTT.

The CDR3 here is CASTTGLAANYEQYF. CDR3 DNA sequence: TGTGCCAGCACCACCGGACTAGCGGCAAACTACGAGCAGTACTTC. J is TRBJ2-7 and V is TRBV28; 10 nucleotides line up with TRBD2. The CDR3 loop spans 15 amino acids. J was trimmed by 3 bases and V by 7 bases; bases with no gene match: 9. Germline-derived CDR1 and CDR2 are MDHEN and SYDVKM.

The count of this clonotype is one. This chain uses TRBV10-3 with TRBJ2-7, with 8 bases lining up with TRBD1. The trim removed 2 bases at V and 3 bases at J, leaving 0 bases unmatched. This CDR3 comprises 13 residues. Germline CDR1 is ENHRY and CDR2 is SYGVKD. The DNA for the CDR3 is TGTGCCATCAGTGAGGGGACAGGCTACGAGCAGTACTTC. It specifies CAISEGTGYEQYF.

The V and J genes are TRBV11-2 and TRBJ1-6; 8 bases fit TRBD1. The CDR3 totals 15 residues. Unmatched junction bases numbered 4, after V lost 5 bases and J lost 4 bases. Germline assignment: CDR1 SGHAT and CDR2 FQNNGV. The CDR3 DNA reads TGTGCCAGCAGCCTAAGGACAGGGTATAATTCACCCCTCCACTTT. Translating gives CASSLRTGYNSPLHF.

The chain links TRBV24-1 to TRBJ2-1, with a tentative D call TRBD2 (6 bases). In germline, CDR1 is KGHDR, CDR2 SFDVKD. There are 14 residues in the CDR3. Trimming removed 10 bases from V and 7 bases from J, with 19 bases in between. In DNA, the CDR3 is TGTGCCACGGCGCCCGGGAGCGGCCTGAATGAGCAGTTCTTC. Protein product: CATAPGSGLNEQFF.

This clonotype was counted a few times. V is TRBV11-2 and J is TRBJ2-5; D might be TRBD1 or TRBD2, each matching 5 bases. This CDR3 is built from 14 residues. CDR1 and CDR2 (germline): SGHAT, FQNNGV. Trimming took 5 bases from V and 2 from J, leaving 12 bases between them. The CDR3 reads CASSEGRVQETQYF. Here the CDR3 DNA reads TGTGCCAGCAGCGAGGGGCGGGTTCAAGAGACCCAGTACTTC.

The genes are TRBV5-4 and TRBJ2-1, with 8 bases fitting TRBD2. Trimming at V came to 3 bases and at J to 7 bases, leaving 6 bases not matched to a gene. The CDR3 covers 14 residues. CDR1 and CDR2 from the germline V gene are SGHNT and YYREEE (reference sequence). CDR3 region: CASSSRAGVNEQFF. The CDR3 DNA is TGTGCCAGCAGCTCTCGAGCGGGAGTGAATGAGCAGTTCTTC. The whole variable domain, remainder taken from reference TRBV5-4 and TRBJ2-1, is ETGVTQSPTHLIKTRGQQVTLRCSSQSGHNTVSWYQQALGQGPQFIFQYYREEENGRGNFPPRFSGLQFPNYSSELNVNALELDDSALYLCASSSRAGVNEQFFGPGTRLTVL.

This chain uses TRBV29-1 with TRBJ1-2; D not resolved. This CDR3 has 13 residues. Germline V lookup: CDR1 SQVTM, CDR2 ANQGSEA. Trimming cost V 3 bases and J 0 bases, with 8 bases left between them. The CDR3 nucleotides are TGCAGCGTTGACCCATCTGCTAACTATGGCTACACCTTC. Residues: CSVDPSANYGYTF.

This rearrangement joins TRBV30 to TRBJ2-7, with D possibly matching TRBD2 (5 bases). With 2 bases removed from V and 5 bases from J, the gap between germline ends came to 16 bases. The CDR3 sequence is 14 residues long. Germline-derived CDR1 and CDR2 are GTSNPN and SVGIG (reference sequence). CDR3: CAWSLTPGSHEQYF. The CDR3 DNA reads as TGTGCCTGGAGTCTGACTCCTGGGAGCCACGAGCAGTACTTC.

The chain links TRBV3-1 to TRBJ2-2; 11 nucleotides match TRBD1. The J segment lost 7 bases and the V segment lost 5 bases, leaving 6 bases of the junction unmatched. CDR3 length: 15 amino acids. The germline V gene has CDR1 LGHDT and CDR2 YNNKEL (reference sequence). Here the CDR3 reads CASSARDRGIGELFF. The CDR3 coding sequence is TGTGCCAGCAGCGCGCGGGACAGGGGGATCGGGGAGCTGTTTTTT.

This chain links TRBV12-3 or TRBV12-4 with TRBJ1-3; D gene unclear. This CDR3 comprises 17 residues. The V end lost 1 base, the J end lost 1 base, and 14 bases lay between the germline ends. Written as DNA, the CDR3 is TGTGCCAGCAGTTTAGGGCAGGCTGCTCCTTCTGGAAACACCATATATTTT. Translation: CASSLGQAAPSGNTIYF.

This chain joins TRBV5-1 and TRBJ2-7; TRBD2 matches at 8 bases. The J segment lost 2 bases and the V segment lost 4 bases, leaving 8 bases of the junction unmatched. Germline V gene data show CDR1 as SGHRS and CDR2 as YFSETQ. The CDR3 totals 15 residues. Written as DNA, the CDR3 is TGCGCCAGCAGCCTCTTACTAGCGGAGACCTACGAGCAGTACTTC. It yields the protein CASSLLLAETYEQYF.

The J gene is TRBJ2-1, the V gene TRBV4-2, with a weak D call TRBD2 (5 bases). CDR1 is LGHNA and CDR2 is YNFKEQ in the germline V gene. The CDR3 loop spans 15 amino acids. The V and J ends lost 0 bases and 4 bases respectively, with 10 bases between them. CDR3 DNA: TGTGCCAGCAGCCAAGAGTCGGGGTTTTACAATGAGCAGTTCTTC. Translation gives CASSQESGFYNEQFF.

The chain links TRBV11-2 to TRBJ1-1, with D possibly being TRBD1 (5 bases). The CDR3 sequence is 14 residues long. Trimming took 1 base from V and 2 from J, leaving 8 bases between them. Germline V gene lookup returns CDR1 SGHAT and CDR2 FQNNGV. The CDR3 nucleotides are TGTGCCAGCAGCTTAGTGAGGGGAAACACTGAAGCTTTCTTT. It specifies CASSLVRGNTEAFF.

The rearrangement links TRBV6-2 or TRBV6-3 to TRBJ1-1; D is undetermined. The germline gives CDR1 MNHEY, CDR2 SVGEGT. This CDR3 comprises 16 residues. Trimming stripped 4 bases from V and 1 base from J, with 16 bases between. The CDR3 bases are TGTGCCAGCAGTTCATGGACGGTGCGGGGGAACACTGAAGCTTTCTTT. Translated, it gives CASSSWTVRGNTEAFF.

The V and J genes are TRBV7-2 and TRBJ1-2; D perhaps matches TRBD1 (6 bases). The germline V gene encodes CDR1 SGHTA and CDR2 FQGNSA. V lost 2 bases and J lost 4, with 11 bases in between. The CDR3 is made up of 14 amino acids. This CDR3 reads CASSLITGIYGYTF. DNA of the CDR3: TGTGCCAGCAGCTTAATCACAGGGATCTATGGCTACACCTTC.

The chain couples TRBV21-1 to TRBJ2-1; TRBD1, the table's D call, was not compared with the DNA. TRBV21-1 is an annotated pseudogene. The CDR3 runs 16 residues. For the CDR3, the DNA is TGTGCCAGCAGACAACGGAGGACGGGGGCCTACAATGAGCAGTTCTTC. Residues: CASRQRRTGAYNEQFF.

This clonotype was detected a few times. The chain carries TRBV28 and TRBJ2-7; D gene unclear. V shed 4 bases and J shed 2 bases, with 6 bases lying between them. The CDR3 length is 12 residues. Germline CDR1 and CDR2: MDHEN and SYDVKM. CDR3 bases: TGTGCCAGCAGTTCAATGACCTACGAGCAGTACTTC. Translated, it gives CASSSMTYEQYF. Together with reference TRBV28 and TRBJ2-7, the CDR3 gives the full variable domain: DVKVTQSSRYLVKRTGEKVFLECVQDMDHENMFWYRQDPGLGLRLIYFSYDVKMKEKGDIPEGYSVSREKKERFSLILESASTNQTSMYLCASSSMTYEQYFGPGTRLTVT.